Reported below is one TCR beta chain. The antigen remains unidentified. Trimming left V 6 bases short and J 1 base short, with 6 bases between. Germline CDR1 and CDR2: MGHDK and SYGVNS. CDR3 length equals 12 residues. These data come from a study of beta chain features in type 1 diabetes. Background on the study: What patients shared with healthy donors was a similar profile of age, gender and cell yields.

General study points: Shorter TCRB CDR3s, moderately but significantly so, marked every one of the four CD4+ subsets in Type 1 diabetes patients. There was a possibility that cDNA sequencing over-represented cells with high TCR expression.

The whole isolated RNA underwent reverse transcription, so sequencing captured expressed TCRB transcripts. For naive, central memory and regulatory T cell samples, reads averaged roughly 3.5 million. Assay used: immunoSEQ multiplex PCR; TCRdb lists only in-frame clones, some missing. This table holds 680,000 or so clones, 15% found once. This receptor was identified in a man between 18 and 29 years old in good health. Input material: naive CD4+ T cells from blood. This sequence joins TRBV25-1 and TRBJ1-2, with D uncertain. Written as DNA, the CDR3 is TGTGCCAGCAGGGAGAATAACTATGGCTACACCTTC. This encodes CASRENNYGYTF.